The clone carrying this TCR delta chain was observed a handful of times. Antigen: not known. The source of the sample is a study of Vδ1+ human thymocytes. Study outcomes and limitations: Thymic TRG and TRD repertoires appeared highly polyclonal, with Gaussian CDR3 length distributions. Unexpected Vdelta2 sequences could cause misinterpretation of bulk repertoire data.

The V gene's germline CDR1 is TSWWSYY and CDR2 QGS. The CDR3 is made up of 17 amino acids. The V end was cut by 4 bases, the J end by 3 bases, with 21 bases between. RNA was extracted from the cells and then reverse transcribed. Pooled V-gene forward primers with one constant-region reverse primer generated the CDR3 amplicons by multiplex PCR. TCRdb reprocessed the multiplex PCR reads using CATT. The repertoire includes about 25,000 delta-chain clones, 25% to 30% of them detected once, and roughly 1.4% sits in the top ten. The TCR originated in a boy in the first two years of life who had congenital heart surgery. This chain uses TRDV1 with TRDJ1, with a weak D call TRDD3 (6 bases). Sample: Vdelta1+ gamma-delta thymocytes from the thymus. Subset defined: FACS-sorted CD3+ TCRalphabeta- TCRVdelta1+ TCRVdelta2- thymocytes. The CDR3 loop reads CALGGISTYPGADKLIF. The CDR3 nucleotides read TGTGCTCTTGGGGGAATCAGTACTTACCCTGGGGCCGATAAACTCATCTTT.